The source of this T cell receptor (beta chain) is a study of Ad26.COV2.S vaccination and SARS-CoV-2 variants. In germline, CDR1 is SGHTS, CDR2 YDEGEE. The CDR3 runs to 17 residues. V was cut by 2 bases and J by 2 bases, with 19 bases left in between. Sequencing used immunoSEQ multiplex PCR; TCRdb keeps in-frame clones, though not all of them. The profile shows about 350,000 clones, about 85% of them singletons. Treatment defined: about 20 received Ad26.COV2.S at low or high dose, single or two shots; 5 received placebo; per-sample allocation not given. Day 63 after the first injection of vaccine or placebo was the sampling time. Concerning this clone itself: Its antigen is currently unknown.

Study results and caveats: TCR breadth and depth estimates may have understated total T cell responses. Placebo recipients had lower spike-specific TCR breadth than vaccine recipients.

The specimen comprised peripheral blood, sampled in a trial of Ad26.COV2.S vaccine versus placebo. J is TRBJ2-5 and V is TRBV5-8, with no clear D. The TCR originated in a person between 18 and 60 years old who received the Ad26.COV2.S COVID-19 vaccine or a placebo. In DNA, the CDR3 is TGTGCCAGCAGCTTTGGAGAGAAGTTCTTCTATCAAGAGACCCAGTACTTC. Its protein is CASSFGEKFFYQETQYF.